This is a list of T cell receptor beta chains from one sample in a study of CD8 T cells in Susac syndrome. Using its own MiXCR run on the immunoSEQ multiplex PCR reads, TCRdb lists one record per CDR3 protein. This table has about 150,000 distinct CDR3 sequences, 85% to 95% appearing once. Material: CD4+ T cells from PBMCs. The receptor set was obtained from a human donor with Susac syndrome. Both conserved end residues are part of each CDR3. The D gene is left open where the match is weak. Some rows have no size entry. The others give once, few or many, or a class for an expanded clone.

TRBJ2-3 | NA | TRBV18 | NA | CASSLDSTADTQYF | TGTGCCAGCTCACTGGACTCGACGGCAGATACGCAGTATTTT
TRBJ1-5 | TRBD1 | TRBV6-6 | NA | CASSRQGGQPQHF | TGTGCCAGCAGTCGACAGGGAGGTCAGCCCCAGCATTTT
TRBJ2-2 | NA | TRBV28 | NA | CASSLFRIGTRITGELFF | TGTGCCAGCAGTTTATTCAGGATCGGGACCCGAATCACCGGGGAGCTGTTTTTT
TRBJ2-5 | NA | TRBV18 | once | CASSQALQETQYF | TGTGCCAGCTCGCAGGCACTACAAGAGACCCAGTACTTC
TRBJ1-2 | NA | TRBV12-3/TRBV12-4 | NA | CASSLALKGTYGYTF | TGTGCCAGCAGTTTAGCGCTGAAGGGCACCTATGGCTACACCTTC
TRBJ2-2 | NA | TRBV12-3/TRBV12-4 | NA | CASKSHSLNTGELFF | TGTGCCAGCAAGTCGCACAGCCTGAACACCGGGGAGCTGTTTTTT
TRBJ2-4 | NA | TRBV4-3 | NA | CASSQDLRGGKNIQYF | TGCGCCAGCAGCCAAGATTTGAGGGGCGGCAAAAACATTCAGTACTTC
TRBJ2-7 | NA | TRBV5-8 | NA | CASSLGNRRPGWALEQYF | TGTGCCAGCAGCTTAGGGAATAGGAGGCCAGGGTGGGCCCTCGAGCAGTACTTC
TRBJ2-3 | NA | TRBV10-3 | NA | CAISETDTQYF | TGTGCCATCAGTGAGACAGATACGCAGTATTTT
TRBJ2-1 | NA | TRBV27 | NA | CASTPFRGDREQFF | TGTGCCAGCACTCCTTTTAGAGGGGATCGAGAGCAGTTCTTC
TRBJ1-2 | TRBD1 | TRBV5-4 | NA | CASSPDRVGDGYTF | TGTGCCAGCAGCCCCGACAGGGTAGGTGACGGCTACACCTTC
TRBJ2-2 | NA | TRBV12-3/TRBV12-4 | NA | CASTLQQEGVGELFF | TGTGCCAGCACCCTACAACAGGAGGGAGTCGGGGAGCTGTTTTTT
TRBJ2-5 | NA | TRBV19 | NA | CASSPLTRETQYF | TGTGCCAGTAGTCCCTTGACAAGAGAGACCCAGTACTTC
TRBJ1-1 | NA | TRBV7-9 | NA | CASSPTGARGTEAFF | TGTGCCAGCAGCCCCACGGGGGCGCGAGGGACTGAAGCTTTCTTT
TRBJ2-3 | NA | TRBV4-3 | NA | CASSQEIRGGDTQYF | TGCGCCAGCAGCCAAGAGATTAGGGGTGGGGATACGCAGTATTTT
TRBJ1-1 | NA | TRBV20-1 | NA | CSARAELNTEAFF | TGCAGTGCTAGAGCGGAGTTGAACACTGAAGCTTTCTTT
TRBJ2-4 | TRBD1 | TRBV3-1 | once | CASSPRQGQAKNIQYF | TGTGCCAGCAGCCCCCGACAGGGGCAAGCCAAAAACATTCAGTACTTC
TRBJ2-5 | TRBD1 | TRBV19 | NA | CASSRGTGTGEETQYF | TGTGCCAGTAGTAGGGGGACCGGGACAGGGGAAGAGACCCAGTACTTC
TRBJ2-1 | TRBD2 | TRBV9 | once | CASSANGGASYNEQFF | TGTGCCAGCAGCGCGAACGGGGGGGCGTCCTACAATGAGCAGTTCTTC